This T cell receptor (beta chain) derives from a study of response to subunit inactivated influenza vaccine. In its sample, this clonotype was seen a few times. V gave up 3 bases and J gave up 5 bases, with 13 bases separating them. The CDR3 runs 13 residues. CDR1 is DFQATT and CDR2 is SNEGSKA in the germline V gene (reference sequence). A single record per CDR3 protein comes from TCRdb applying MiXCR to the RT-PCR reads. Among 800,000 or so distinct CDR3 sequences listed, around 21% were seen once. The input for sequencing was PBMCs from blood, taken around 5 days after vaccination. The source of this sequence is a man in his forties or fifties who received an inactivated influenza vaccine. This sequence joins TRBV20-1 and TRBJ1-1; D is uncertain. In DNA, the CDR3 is TGCAGTGCTAGCCCCGGTCGCAGGACTGAAGCTTTCTTT. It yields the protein CSASPGRRTEAFF.